This TCR beta chain comes out of a study of CD8 T cells in ankylosing spondylitis. For TCR beta, libraries came from quantitative 5'-RACE with molecular barcodes. TCRdb re-analysed the 5' RACE reads in MiXCR, keeping a single row per CDR3 protein. In the table there are more than 400,000 distinct CDR3 sequences, under 5.5% of which are singletons. This clonotype has ten or more counts. What it binds is unknown. Whole-study findings and limits: Characteristic, it appeared, of ankylosing spondylitis blood was a TCR beta motif of fewer than 10 highly homologous variants. Reports say disease-linked clones showed up significantly more in matched ankylosing spondylitis synovial fluid.

The CDR3 has 17 residues. Germline CDR1 MNHEY, CDR2 SVGAGI. V lost 0 bases to trimming and J lost 3 bases, with 17 bases between them. J is TRBJ1-1 and V is TRBV6-5; D not certain. The sequencing input was blood, either unsorted or a sorted T cell fraction (not recorded which). The source is a male donor with ankylosing spondylitis. CDR3 coding DNA: TGTGCCAGCAGTTACTCAATGGGCCCAGAGTTGGACACTGAAGCTTTCTTT. Protein: CASSYSMGPELDTEAFF.